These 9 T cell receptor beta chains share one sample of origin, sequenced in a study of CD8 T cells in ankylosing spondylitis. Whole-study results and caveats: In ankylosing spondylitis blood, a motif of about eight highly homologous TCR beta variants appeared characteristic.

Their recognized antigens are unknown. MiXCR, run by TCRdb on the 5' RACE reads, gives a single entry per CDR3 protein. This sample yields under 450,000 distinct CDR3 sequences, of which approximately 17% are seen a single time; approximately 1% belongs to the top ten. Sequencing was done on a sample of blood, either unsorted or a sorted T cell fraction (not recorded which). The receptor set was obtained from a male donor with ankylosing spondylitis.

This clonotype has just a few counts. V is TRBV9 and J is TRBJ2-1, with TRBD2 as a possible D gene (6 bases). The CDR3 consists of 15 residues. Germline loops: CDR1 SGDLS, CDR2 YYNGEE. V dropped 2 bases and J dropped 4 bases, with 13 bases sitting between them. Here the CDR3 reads CASSVGTSTYNEQFF. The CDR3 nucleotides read TGTGCCAGCAGCGTCGGGACTTCGACATACAATGAGCAGTTCTTC.

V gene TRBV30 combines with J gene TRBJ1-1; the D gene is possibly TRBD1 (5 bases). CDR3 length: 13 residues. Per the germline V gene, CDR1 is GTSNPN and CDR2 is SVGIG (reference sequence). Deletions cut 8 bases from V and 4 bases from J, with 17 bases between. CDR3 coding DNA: TGTGCCACCCACGGGGCCGTAGGCACTGAAGCTTTCTTT. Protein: CATHGAVGTEAFF.

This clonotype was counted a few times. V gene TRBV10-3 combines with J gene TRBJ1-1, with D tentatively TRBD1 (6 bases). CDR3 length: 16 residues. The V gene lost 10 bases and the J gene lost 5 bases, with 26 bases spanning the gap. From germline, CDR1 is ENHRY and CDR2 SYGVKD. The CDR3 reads CATGSGARMFGTEAFF. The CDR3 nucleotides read TGTGCCACCGGGTCGGGGGCGCGAATGTTTGGGACTGAAGCTTTCTTT.

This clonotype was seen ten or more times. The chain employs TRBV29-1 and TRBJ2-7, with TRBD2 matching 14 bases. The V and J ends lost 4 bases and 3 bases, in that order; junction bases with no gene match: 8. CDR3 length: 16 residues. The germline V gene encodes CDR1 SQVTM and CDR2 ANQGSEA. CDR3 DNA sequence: TGCAGCGTTGCTAGGGGACTAGCGGGAGCTTTCTACGAGCAGTACTTC. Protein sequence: CSVARGLAGAFYEQYF.

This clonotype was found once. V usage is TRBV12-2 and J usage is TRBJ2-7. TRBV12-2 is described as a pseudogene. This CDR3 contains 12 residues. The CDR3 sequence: CASRPYSYEQYF. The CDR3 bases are TGTGCAAGTCGACCTTACTCCTACGAGCAGTACTTC.

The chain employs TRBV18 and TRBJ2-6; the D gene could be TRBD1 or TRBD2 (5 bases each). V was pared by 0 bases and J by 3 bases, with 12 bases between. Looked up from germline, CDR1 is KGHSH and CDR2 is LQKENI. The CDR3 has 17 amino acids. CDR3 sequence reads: CASSPPGTLGGANVLTF. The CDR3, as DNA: TGTGCCAGCTCACCACCGGGGACCCTGGGTGGGGCCAACGTCCTGACTTTC.

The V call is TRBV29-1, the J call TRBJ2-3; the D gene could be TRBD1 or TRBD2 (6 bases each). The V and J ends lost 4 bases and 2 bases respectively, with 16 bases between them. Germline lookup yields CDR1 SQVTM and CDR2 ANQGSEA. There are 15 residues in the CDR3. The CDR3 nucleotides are TGCAGCGTTGGGGGGGAGAGGGGGTTCACAGATACGCAGTATTTT. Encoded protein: CSVGGERGFTDTQYF.

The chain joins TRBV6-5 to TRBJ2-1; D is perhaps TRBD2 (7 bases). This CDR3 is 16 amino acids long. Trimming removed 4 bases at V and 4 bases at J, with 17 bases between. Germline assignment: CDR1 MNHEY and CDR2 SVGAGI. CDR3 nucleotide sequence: TGTGCCAGCAGTTTCCGCTTCGGGGGGCTATACAATGAGCAGTTCTTC. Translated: CASSFRFGGLYNEQFF.

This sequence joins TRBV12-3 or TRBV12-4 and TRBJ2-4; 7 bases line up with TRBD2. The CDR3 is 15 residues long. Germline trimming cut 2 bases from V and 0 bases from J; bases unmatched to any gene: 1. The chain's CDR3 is CASSLTSVAKNIQYF. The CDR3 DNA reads TGTGCCAGCAGTTTAACTAGCGTAGCCAAAAACATTCAGTACTTC.